The rows below give T cell receptor beta chains drawn from one sample of a study of T cells in Graves' hyperthyroidism and ophthalmopathy. MiXCR was run by TCRdb on the multiplex PCR reads, yielding one entry per CDR3 protein. This table has 250,000 to 300,000 distinct CDR3 sequences, roughly a fifth appearing once. The sample was blood. These receptors were collected from a man over 45 with Graves' ophthalmopathy. Each CDR3 is given with its conserved first and last residue. Each record gives: CDR3 length, J gene, V gene, clone size, CDR3 protein. Size tells how often a clone was seen (once, few, many) or the class of an expanded clone, and some rows leave it out.

13 | TRBJ1-2 | TRBV24-1 | many | CATSERAFYGYTF
18 | TRBJ2-1 | TRBV24-1 | many | CATSETGLAGSSYNEQFF
16 | TRBJ2-3 | TRBV7-9 | few | CASSRTGAGGTDTQYF
14 | TRBJ2-5 | TRBV6-1 | . | CASSEDGWGETQYF
16 | TRBJ2-5 | TRBV7-6 | many | CASSSGLAGGPETQYF
17 | TRBJ1-6 | TRBV5-1 | many | CASSLGTGGLRNSPLHF
15 | TRBJ2-7 | TRBV9 | . | CASSPWGGALNEQYF
13 | TRBJ2-1 | TRBV12-3/TRBV12-4 | . | CASSAAGGDEQFF
15 | TRBJ2-5 | TRBV18 | many | CASSPRQAHQETQYF
16 | TRBJ1-1 | TRBV7-9 | . | CASNPLTGTVNTEAFF
18 | TRBJ1-6 | TRBV27 | . | CASSLKLGASSYNSPLHF
16 | TRBJ1-4 | TRBV12-3/TRBV12-4 | once | CASSFYTIIANGKLFF
14 | TRBJ1-1 | TRBV11-2 | many | CASSLEQPNTEAFF
15 | TRBJ2-5 | TRBV7-9 | many | CASSSYDRAVETQYF
15 | TRBJ2-1 | TRBV2 | many | CASSVRANSYNEQFF
16 | TRBJ2-3 | TRBV27 | few | CASSFLGQGATDTQYF
17 | TRBJ1-6 | TRBV7-6 | few | CASSLYRGPSVDSPLHF
16 | TRBJ2-7 | TRBV5-1 | many | CASSLVGGMRPHEQYF